Each of the 26 T cell receptor beta chains below was sequenced from the same sample in a study of T cell changes during pregnancy in multiple sclerosis. Generated by immunoSEQ multiplex PCR, the TCRdb table keeps only in-frame clones and is missing some. The sample gives about 70,000 clones, 85% to 95% of which show up once; less than 2.5% is in the top ten. Here the sequenced sample was peripheral blood, taken before pregnancy. These receptors all stem from a female donor with multiple sclerosis, enrolled in a pregnancy study.

This clone was detected only once. J is TRBJ2-7 and V is TRBV27, with 10 bases that match TRBD2. CDR1 is MNHEY, CDR2 SMNVEV, per germline (reference sequence). The V and J ends lost 5 bases and 3 bases, in that order; junction bases with no gene match: 4. The CDR3 sequence is 14 residues long. The CDR3 is CASSQREGVYEQYF. The CDR3 bases are TGTGCCAGCAGTCAGCGGGAGGGCGTCTACGAGCAGTACTTC.

This chain uses TRBV7-6 with TRBJ1-3; weak D call: TRBD1 (5 bases). Trimming shortened V by 2 bases and J by 0 bases, and 11 bases separated the two germline ends. CDR3 length equals 16 residues. Per the germline V gene, CDR1 is SGHVS and CDR2 is FNYEAQ. The CDR3 region has the DNA TGTGCCAGCAGCTTAAGCCCAGGGATCTCTGGAAACACCATATATTTT. As protein: CASSLSPGISGNTIYF.

This clone was counted between two and nine times. The chain employs TRBV5-1 and TRBJ1-1; TRBD1 matches at 7 bases. V dropped 1 base and J dropped 1; count of bases not matched to a gene: 1. The CDR3 covers 14 residues. The germline V gene has CDR1 SGHRS and CDR2 YFSETQ. This CDR3 reads CASSLNRGNTEAFF. For the CDR3, the DNA is TGCGCCAGCAGCTTGAACAGGGGGAACACTGAAGCTTTCTTT.

The V gene is TRBV7-6, the J gene TRBJ2-7; D may be TRBD2 (6 bases). CDR3 length equals 13 residues. From germline, CDR1 is SGHVS and CDR2 FNYEAQ. Trimming left V 5 bases short and J 7 bases short, with 15 bases between. The CDR3 reads CASSQTQEGEQYF. DNA for the CDR3: TGTGCCAGCAGCCAGACCCAGGAGGGTGAGCAGTACTTC.

The chain uses TRBV29-1 and TRBJ1-1; a weak D match, TRBD1 (5 bases). V was pared by 4 bases and J by 3 bases, with 12 bases between. The CDR3 length is 13 residues. The germline CDR1 and CDR2 sequences are SQVTM and ANQGSEA. The CDR3 loop reads CSVAAKGDTEAFF. CDR3 nucleotide sequence: TGCAGCGTTGCGGCTAAAGGGGACACTGAAGCTTTCTTT. Full variable domain (outside the CDR3, taken from reference TRBV29-1 and TRBJ1-1): SAVISQKPSRDICQRGTSLTIQCQVDSQVTMMFWYRQQPGQSLTLIATANQGSEATYESGFVIDKFPISRPNLTFSTLTVSNMSPEDSSIYLCSVAAKGDTEAFFGQGTRLTVV.

This chain connects TRBV4-3 to TRBJ2-2; D possibly corresponds to TRBD2 (6 bases). CDR3 size: 14 residues. V was clipped by 4 bases and J by 7 bases, with 13 bases between them. Looked up from germline, CDR1 is LGHNA and CDR2 is YSLEER. The CDR3 DNA follows: TGCGCCAGCAGCCTCTTGGGGGGTGGCGGGGAGCTGTTTTTT. It translates to CASSLLGGGGELFF.

This clone was counted a single time. J is TRBJ1-1 and V is TRBV18, with unresolved D. The CDR3 is made up of 12 amino acids. The germline V and J ends were trimmed by 5 bases and 12 bases, with 16 bases remaining between them. Germline values: CDR1 KGHSH, CDR2 LQKENI. The CDR3 bases are TGTGCCAGCTCAAAAATGGAGAGGGAATCTTTCTTT. Its protein product is CASSKMERESFF.

V and J are TRBV15 and TRBJ2-7; TRBD2 might be the D (6 bases). The CDR3 is 13 amino acids. Trimming shortened V by 0 bases and J by 6 bases, and 9 bases separated the two germline ends. Germline values: CDR1 LNHNV, CDR2 YYDKDF (reference sequence). CDR3 in amino acids: CATSRDRRGEQYF. CDR3 DNA sequence: TGTGCCACCAGCAGAGATCGGAGGGGCGAGCAGTACTTC.

V gene TRBV9 combines with J gene TRBJ1-5; TRBD1 is a possible D gene (6 bases). CDR3 size: 17 residues. Per germline, CDR1 SGDLS and CDR2 YYNGEE. V was trimmed by 0 bases and J by 4 bases, leaving 17 bases between them. CDR3: CASSVGGLLRGNQPQHF. The CDR3 DNA follows: TGTGCCAGCAGCGTAGGGGGACTACTAAGGGGGAATCAGCCCCAGCATTTT.

This chain links TRBV2 with TRBJ2-7, with 9 bases aligning to TRBD1. Germline lookup yields CDR1 SNHLY and CDR2 FYNNEI. The CDR3 has 15 amino acids. J lost 5 bases, V lost 0 bases, and 5 bases had no gene match. CDR3 in DNA: TGTGCCAGCAGTGAAGCGAGGACAGGGGCAGACGAGCAGTACTTC. This translates into CASSEARTGADEQYF.

This chain uses TRBV4-2 with TRBJ1-2; the match to TRBD1 covers 9 bases. This CDR3 contains 15 residues. The junction had 10 bases not matched to a gene; V was cut back by 3 bases and J by 8 bases. CDR1 LGHNA and CDR2 YNFKEQ come from the germline V gene. The CDR3 bases are TGTGCCAGCAGCCAGGGAGACGGACAGGGGACCGGCTACACCTTC. Protein sequence: CASSQGDGQGTGYTF.

The V gene is TRBV28, the J gene TRBJ2-3; D remains unclear. Trimming took off 6 bases at V and 4 bases at J, with 14 bases between the two ends. Germline CDR1 is MDHEN and CDR2 is SYDVKM. The CDR3 consists of 14 residues. The CDR3 region is CASSGATVADTQYF. In DNA, the CDR3 is TGTGCCAGCAGCGGTGCTACAGTTGCAGATACGCAGTATTTT. The complete variable domain, with remaining parts taken from reference TRBV28 and TRBJ2-3, reads DVKVTQSSRYLVKRTGEKVFLECVQDMDHENMFWYRQDPGLGLRLIYFSYDVKMKEKGDIPEGYSVSREKKERFSLILESASTNQTSMYLCASSGATVADTQYFGPGTRLTVL.

The chain employs TRBV5-5 and TRBJ2-7; TRBD1 might be the D (6 bases). CDR3 length: 14 residues. Germline CDR1 reads SGHKS; CDR2 reads YYEKEE (reference sequence). Between the trimmed V and J ends, which lost 2 bases and 2 bases, there was a span of 11 bases. CDR3 sequence reads: CASSLYRVAYEQYF. The CDR3 region has the DNA TGTGCCAGCAGCTTATACAGGGTGGCCTACGAGCAGTACTTC.

The chain uses TRBV4-3 and TRBJ2-3, with TRBD2 as a possible D gene (6 bases). Looked up from germline, CDR1 is LGHNA and CDR2 is YSLEER. The CDR3 is 16 amino acids. Trimming stripped 4 bases from V and 3 bases from J, with 17 bases between. This CDR3 reads CASSPFMGGTTDTQYF. As DNA, the CDR3 is TGCGCCAGCAGCCCATTTATGGGCGGGACTACAGATACGCAGTATTTT.

In DNA, the CDR3 is TGTGCCAGCACGCCGCTCGGACAAAAAGTTAGCGAGCAGTACTTC. Protein sequence: CASTPLGQKVSEQYF. The rearrangement joins TRBV5-5 to TRBJ2-7, with a weak D call TRBD1 (5 bases). The CDR3 totals 15 residues. The germline V and J ends were trimmed by 6 bases and 6 bases, with 22 bases remaining between them. CDR1 and CDR2 (germline): SGHKS, YYEKEE (reference sequence). Drawing the rest from reference TRBV5-5 and TRBJ2-7, the complete variable domain is DAGVTQSPTHLIKTRGQQVTLRCSPISGHKSVSWYQQVLGQGPQFIFQYYEKEERGRGNFPDRFSARQFPNYSSELNVNALLLGDSALYLCASTPLGQKVSEQYFGPGTRLTVT.

The gene calls are TRBV7-8 and TRBJ2-3, with 15 bases aligning to TRBD2. The V segment lost 2 bases and the J segment 5 bases; nucleotides outside the gene matches: 17. CDR1 and CDR2 (germline): SGHVS, FQNEAQ. This CDR3 contains 21 residues. CDR3 loop: CASSLSHKNPGLAGGIDTQYF. DNA of the CDR3: TGTGCCAGCAGCTTATCTCACAAAAACCCGGGACTAGCGGGAGGAATAGATACGCAGTATTTT.

The chain combines TRBV9 with TRBJ2-3, with TRBD2 matching 11 bases. Trimming at V came to 7 bases and at J to 5 bases, leaving 3 bases not matched to a gene. CDR1 is SGDLS and CDR2 is YYNGEE in the germline V gene. This CDR3 region has 13 residues. DNA for the CDR3: TGTGCCAGCGCCGGGACTAGCGGAGATACGCAGTATTTT. It specifies CASAGTSGDTQYF.

The chain combines TRBV6-1 with TRBJ2-7; a weak D match, TRBD1 (6 bases). Trimming took 0 bases from V and 3 from J, leaving 9 bases between them. This CDR3 spans 14 amino acids. In germline, CDR1 is MNHNS, CDR2 SASEGT. CDR3 amino acids: CASSEAGTYYEQYF. The CDR3 nucleotides are TGTGCCAGCAGTGAAGCCGGGACATACTACGAGCAGTACTTC.

This chain joins TRBV5-3 and TRBJ2-3; the match to TRBD2 covers 13 bases. TRBV5-3 counts as an open reading frame of uncertain function. The length of the CDR3 is 17 residues. V lost 4 bases to trimming and J lost 4 bases; unmatched junction nucleotides: 9. CDR3 in amino acids: CARSRTELAGGADTQYF. CDR3 in DNA: TGTGCCAGAAGCCGCACGGAACTAGCGGGAGGGGCAGATACGCAGTATTTT.

The V gene is TRBV29-1, the J gene TRBJ1-4; 7 bases fit TRBD1. Looked up from germline, CDR1 is SQVTM and CDR2 is ANQGSEA. V lost 6 bases, J lost 5 bases, and 12 bases stayed unmatched. This CDR3 contains 15 residues. CDR3 coding DNA: TGCAGCGTGGTTATACCGGGACAGAAGAATGAAAAACTGTTTTTT. Its translation: CSVVIPGQKNEKLFF.

This clone came up once. This chain connects TRBV27 to TRBJ2-3; 9 positions match TRBD2. The ends lost 1 base at V and 3 bases at J; junction bases unmatched: 5. The CDR3 length is 16 residues. CDR1 and CDR2 from the germline V gene are MNHEY and SMNVEV (reference sequence). This CDR3 is CASSLWREGGTDTQYF. CDR3 DNA sequence: TGTGCCAGCAGTTTATGGCGGGAGGGCGGTACAGATACGCAGTATTTT.

V gene TRBV5-1 combines with J gene TRBJ2-7; a possible D gene is TRBD2 (5 bases). The CDR3 is 15 residues long. Trimming took 0 bases from V and 0 from J, leaving 10 bases between them. Germline-derived CDR1 and CDR2 are SGHRS and YFSETQ. CDR3 nucleotide sequence: TGCGCCAGCAGCTTGGAGTTAGGGAGCTCCTACGAGCAGTACTTC. Protein sequence: CASSLELGSSYEQYF.

The J gene is TRBJ2-6, the V gene TRBV29-1; 10 bases are a match to TRBD1. The length of the CDR3 is 17 residues. Germline V gives CDR1 SQVTM, CDR2 ANQGSEA. The J segment lost 0 bases and the V segment lost 0 bases, leaving 2 bases of the junction unmatched. The CDR3 sequence is CSVEDRDRGSGANVLTF. The CDR3 nucleotides are TGCAGCGTTGAAGACCGGGACAGGGGCTCTGGGGCCAACGTCCTGACTTTC.

This chain connects TRBV21-1 to TRBJ2-1; TRBD2, the table's D call, lacks a check against the DNA. TRBV21-1 is labeled a pseudogene. The CDR3 is made up of 15 amino acids. CDR3 in DNA: TGTGCCAGCAGCAAAGCGCGGGGCGGGGGGGGTGAGCAGTTCTTC. The encoded protein is CASSKARGGGGEQFF.

The chain couples TRBV4-3 to TRBJ1-2; D perhaps matches TRBD1 (5 bases). The CDR3 contains 15 residues. Germline V lookup: CDR1 LGHNA, CDR2 YSLEER. Trimming pared 0 bases from V and 5 bases from J, leaving 13 bases between. The CDR3 DNA is TGCGCCAGCAGCCAAGAAGGTACCAGGGCTTATGGCTACACCTTC. As protein: CASSQEGTRAYGYTF.

The V call is TRBV28, the J call TRBJ2-7, with 7 bases fitting TRBD1. In germline, CDR1 is MDHEN, CDR2 SYDVKM. The CDR3 spans 14 residues. V lost 5 bases to trimming and J lost 2 bases; unmatched junction nucleotides: 6. Written as DNA, the CDR3 is TGTGCCAGCAGTACGACAGGGTTTGCCTACGAGCAGTACTTC. It yields the protein CASSTTGFAYEQYF.